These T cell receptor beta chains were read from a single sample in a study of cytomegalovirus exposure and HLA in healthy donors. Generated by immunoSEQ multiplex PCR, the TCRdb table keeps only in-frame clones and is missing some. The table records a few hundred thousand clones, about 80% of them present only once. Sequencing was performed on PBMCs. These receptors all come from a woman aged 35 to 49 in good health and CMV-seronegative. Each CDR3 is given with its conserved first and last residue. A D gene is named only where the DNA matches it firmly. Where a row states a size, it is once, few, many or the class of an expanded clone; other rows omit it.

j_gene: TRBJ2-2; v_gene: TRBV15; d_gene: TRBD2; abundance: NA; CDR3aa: CATSRSGGNTGELFF; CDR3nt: TGTGCCACCAGCCGCAGCGGGGGTAACACCGGGGAGCTGTTTTTT
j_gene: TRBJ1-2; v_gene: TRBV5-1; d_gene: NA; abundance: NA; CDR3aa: CASSLGYGGEGAYGYTF; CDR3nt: TGCGCCAGCAGCTTGGGATATGGGGGCGAAGGGGCATATGGCTACACCTTC
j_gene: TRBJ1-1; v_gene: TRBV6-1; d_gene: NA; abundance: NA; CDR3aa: CASTGSVANTEAFF; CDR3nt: TGTGCCAGCACCGGTAGCGTGGCGAACACTGAAGCTTTCTTT
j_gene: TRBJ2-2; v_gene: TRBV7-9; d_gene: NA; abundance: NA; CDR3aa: CSSSHQGRRQEGELFF; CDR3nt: TGTTCCAGCTCTCACCAGGGAAGACGACAGGAAGGGGAGCTGTTTTTT
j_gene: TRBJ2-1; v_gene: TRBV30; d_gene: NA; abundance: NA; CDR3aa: CAWAGALNEQFF; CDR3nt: TGTGCCTGGGCTGGGGCCCTAAACGAGCAGTTCTTC
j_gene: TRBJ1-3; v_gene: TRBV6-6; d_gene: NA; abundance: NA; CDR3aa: CASSYPSLPGLWGLF; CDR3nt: TGTGCCAGCAGTTACCCCTCCCTTCCGGGTCTCTGGGGGCTTTTT
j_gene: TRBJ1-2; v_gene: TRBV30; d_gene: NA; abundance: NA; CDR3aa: CAWNVAVNYGYTF; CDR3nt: TGTGCCTGGAATGTAGCTGTTAACTATGGCTACACCTTC
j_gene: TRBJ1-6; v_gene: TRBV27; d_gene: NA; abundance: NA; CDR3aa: CASSPPGGRINSPLHF; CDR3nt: TGTGCCAGCAGCCCACCGGGAGGGCGGATAAATTCACCCCTCCACTTT
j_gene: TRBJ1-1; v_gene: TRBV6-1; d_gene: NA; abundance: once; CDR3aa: CASSESRRWDRGNTEAFF; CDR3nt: TGTGCCAGCAGTGAATCCCGCCGTTGGGATAGGGGGAACACTGAAGCTTTCTTT
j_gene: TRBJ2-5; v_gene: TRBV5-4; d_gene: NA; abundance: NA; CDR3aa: CASSLQGFQETQYF; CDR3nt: TGTGCCAGCAGCTTACAGGGATTCCAAGAGACCCAGTACTTC
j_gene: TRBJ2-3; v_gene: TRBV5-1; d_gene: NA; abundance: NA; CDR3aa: CASSLNQYTDTQYF; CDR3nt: TGCGCCAGCAGCTTGAATCAGTACACAGATACGCAGTATTTT
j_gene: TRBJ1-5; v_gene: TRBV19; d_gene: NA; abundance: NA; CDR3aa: CASSIQGMREGDQPQHF; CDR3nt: TGTGCCAGTAGTATTCAAGGGATGAGGGAGGGGGACCAGCCCCAGCATTTT
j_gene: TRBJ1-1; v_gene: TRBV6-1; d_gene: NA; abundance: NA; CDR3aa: CASSETADNTEAFF; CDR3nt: TGTGCCAGCAGTGAAACAGCAGACAACACTGAAGCTTTCTTT
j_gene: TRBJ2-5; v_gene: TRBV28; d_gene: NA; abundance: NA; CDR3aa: CASSPRGLATQYF; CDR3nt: TGTGCCAGCAGCCCTAGGGGCCTCGCGACCCAGTACTTC
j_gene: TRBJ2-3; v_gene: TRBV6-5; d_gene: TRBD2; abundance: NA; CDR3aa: CASISGGASDTQYF; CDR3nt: TGTGCCAGCATCTCCGGGGGGGCCTCAGATACGCAGTATTTT
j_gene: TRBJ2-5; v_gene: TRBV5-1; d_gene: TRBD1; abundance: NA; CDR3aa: CASSRRDSQETQYF; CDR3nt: TGCGCCAGCAGCCGCCGGGACAGCCAAGAGACCCAGTACTTC
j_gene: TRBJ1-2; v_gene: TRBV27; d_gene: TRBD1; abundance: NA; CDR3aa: CASSSTGGLRRYTF; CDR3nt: TGTGCCAGCAGTTCGACAGGGGGTTTACGCCGCTACACCTTC
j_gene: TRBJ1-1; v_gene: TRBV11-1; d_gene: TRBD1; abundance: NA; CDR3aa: CASSLSATGETEAFF; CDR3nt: TGTGCCAGCAGCTTATCCGCGACAGGGGAGACTGAAGCTTTCTTT
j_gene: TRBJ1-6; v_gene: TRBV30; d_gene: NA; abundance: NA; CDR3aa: CAWTLGGSPLHF; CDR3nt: TGTGCCTGGACATTGGGGGGTTCACCCCTCCACTTT
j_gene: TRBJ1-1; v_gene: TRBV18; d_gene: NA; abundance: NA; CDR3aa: CASSPKGDEAFF; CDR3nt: TGTGCCAGCTCACCTAAGGGGGATGAAGCTTTCTTT
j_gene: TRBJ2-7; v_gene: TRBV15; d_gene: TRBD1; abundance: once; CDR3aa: CATSRDKGTGSYEQYF; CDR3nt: TGTGCCACCAGCAGAGATAAGGGGACAGGCTCCTACGAGCAGTACTTC
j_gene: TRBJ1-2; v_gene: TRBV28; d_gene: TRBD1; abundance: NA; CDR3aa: CASSWDRDYGYTF; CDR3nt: TGTGCCAGCAGTTGGGACAGGGACTATGGCTACACCTTC
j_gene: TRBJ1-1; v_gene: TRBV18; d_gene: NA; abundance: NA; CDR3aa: CASSITSVPGDTEAFF; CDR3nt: TGTGCCAGCTCTATCACCTCGGTTCCTGGAGACACTGAAGCTTTCTTT
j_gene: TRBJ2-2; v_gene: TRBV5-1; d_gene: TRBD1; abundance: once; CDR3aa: CASSGTTGTTGELFF; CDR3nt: TGCGCCAGCAGCGGCACGACAGGGACCACCGGGGAGCTGTTTTTT
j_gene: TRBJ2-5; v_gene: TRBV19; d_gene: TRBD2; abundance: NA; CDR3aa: CASSSRGGGVETQYF; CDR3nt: TGTGCCAGTAGTAGTCGGGGGGGAGGGGTTGAGACCCAGTACTTC
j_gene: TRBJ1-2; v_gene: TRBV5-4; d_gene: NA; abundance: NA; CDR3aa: CASSSQGIYGYTF; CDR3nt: TGTGCCAGCAGCTCTCAGGGGATCTATGGCTACACCTTC
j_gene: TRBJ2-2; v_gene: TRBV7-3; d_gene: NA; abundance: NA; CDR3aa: CASSPQGGHGTQNTGELFF; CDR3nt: TGTGCCAGCAGCCCTCAGGGGGGACACGGGACACAGAACACCGGGGAGCTGTTTTTT
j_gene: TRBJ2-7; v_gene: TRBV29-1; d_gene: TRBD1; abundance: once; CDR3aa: CSASTGSAYEQYF; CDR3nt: TGCAGCGCGTCGACAGGGTCGGCCTACGAGCAGTACTTC
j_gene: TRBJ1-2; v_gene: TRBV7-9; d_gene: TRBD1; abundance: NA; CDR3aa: CASSFGTEGNGYTF; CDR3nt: TGTGCCAGCAGCTTCGGGACAGAAGGGAATGGCTACACCTTC
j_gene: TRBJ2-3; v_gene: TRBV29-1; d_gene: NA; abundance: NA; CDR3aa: CSVVQDSLADTQYF; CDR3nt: TGCAGCGTTGTCCAGGACAGTTTGGCAGATACGCAGTATTTT
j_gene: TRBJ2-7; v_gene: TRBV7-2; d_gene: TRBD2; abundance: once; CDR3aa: CASSPGGVYEQYF; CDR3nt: TGTGCCAGCAGCCCTGGGGGGGTCTACGAGCAGTACTTC
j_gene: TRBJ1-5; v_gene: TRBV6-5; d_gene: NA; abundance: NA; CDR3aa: CASSRQAYSNQPQHF; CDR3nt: TGTGCCAGCAGTAGACAGGCATATAGCAATCAGCCCCAGCATTTT
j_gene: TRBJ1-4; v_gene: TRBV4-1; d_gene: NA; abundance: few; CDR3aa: CASSPGTRASEKLFF; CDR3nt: TGCGCCAGCAGCCCCGGGACAAGGGCTAGCGAAAAACTGTTTTTT
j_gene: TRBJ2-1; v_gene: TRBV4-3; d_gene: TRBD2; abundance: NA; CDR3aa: CASSQDKASGHNEQFF; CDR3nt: TGCGCCAGCAGCCAAGATAAGGCTAGCGGGCACAATGAGCAGTTCTTC
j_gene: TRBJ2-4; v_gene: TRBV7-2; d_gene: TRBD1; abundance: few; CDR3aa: CASSSQQGNIQYF; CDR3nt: TGTGCCAGCAGCTCCCAACAGGGGAACATTCAGTACTTC
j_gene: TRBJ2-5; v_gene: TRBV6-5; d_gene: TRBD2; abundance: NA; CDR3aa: CASTPGRGWETQYF; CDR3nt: TGTGCCAGCACCCCGGGGAGGGGATGGGAGACCCAGTACTTC
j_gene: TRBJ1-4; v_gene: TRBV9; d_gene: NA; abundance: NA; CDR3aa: CASSVGQIATNEKLFF; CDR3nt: TGTGCCAGCAGCGTAGGACAGATTGCAACTAATGAAAAACTGTTTTTT
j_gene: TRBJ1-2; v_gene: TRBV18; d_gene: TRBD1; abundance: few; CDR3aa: CASSPQVQGDGYTF; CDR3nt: TGTGCCAGCTCACCCCAAGTCCAGGGGGATGGCTACACCTTC
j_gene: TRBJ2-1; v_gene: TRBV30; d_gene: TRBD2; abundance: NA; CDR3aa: CAWSIPSLLAGAHNEQFF; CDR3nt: TGTGCCTGGAGTATACCATCACTATTAGCGGGGGCCCACAATGAGCAGTTCTTC
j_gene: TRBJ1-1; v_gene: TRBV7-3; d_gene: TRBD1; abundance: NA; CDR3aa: CASSLYRGTEAFF; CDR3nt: TGTGCCAGCAGCCTATACAGGGGAACTGAAGCTTTCTTT
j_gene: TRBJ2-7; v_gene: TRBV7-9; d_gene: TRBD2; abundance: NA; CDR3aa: CASSSGTSGGTSYEQYF; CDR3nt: TGTGCCAGCAGCTCCGGGACTAGCGGGGGGACGTCCTACGAGCAGTACTTC
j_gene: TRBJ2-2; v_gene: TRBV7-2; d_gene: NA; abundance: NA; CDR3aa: CASSLRGTLSMSKTGELFF; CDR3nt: TGTGCCAGCAGCTTAAGGGGGACGTTAAGCATGAGTAAGACCGGGGAGCTGTTTTTT